This TCR beta chain was recovered during a study of blood T cell repertoires in COVID-19. TCRdb's copy holds only in-frame clones and misses some; the assay was immunoSEQ multiplex PCR. Among just over 650,000 clones, approximately 90% were seen once, and the ten largest hold roughly 0.25%. The CDR3 is made up of 14 amino acids. V lost 6 bases to trimming and J lost 3 bases; unmatched junction nucleotides: 7. From germline, CDR1 is SNHLY and CDR2 FYNNEI. The rearrangement links TRBV2 to TRBJ1-1, with TRBD1 matching 7 bases. Specimen: peripheral blood. The TCR originated in a woman younger than 35 with acute or convalescent COVID-19. In nucleotides, the CDR3 is TGTGCCAGCAGGGCCGGGACAGTTGACACTGAAGCTTTCTTT. This gives the protein CASRAGTVDTEAFF.